This T cell receptor beta chain was recorded in a study of Ad26.COV2.S vaccination and SARS-CoV-2 variants. Study findings and constraints: Non-spike TCR breadth showed similarity between vaccine and placebo recipients. The TCR breadth and depth analyses may have understated or missed part of the total T cell responses.

Trimming removed 1 base from V and 7 bases from J, with 13 bases in between. Germline V CDR1 and CDR2: SGHDN, FVKESK. The CDR3 totals 14 residues. The data were produced by immunoSEQ multiplex PCR, yet TCRdb's version contains in-frame clones alone and is incomplete. The sample yields about 680,000 clones, more than 70% seen once. On this clone itself: Its matching antigen is unknown.

Treatment specified: around 19 received Ad26.COV2.S at low or high dose, single or two shots; 5 received placebo; per-sample allocation not given. The investigators took samples on day 63 after the first vaccine or placebo injection. The sample came from a Boston adult aged 18-55 years. What was given as vaccine was an Ad26 vector encoding Wuhan-strain SARS-CoV-2 spike. Sequencing was performed on peripheral blood, taken in a trial of Ad26.COV2.S vaccine versus placebo. The rearrangement uses TRBV14 and TRBJ2-5; D possibly corresponds to TRBD2 (5 bases). This sequence was found in a person aged 18-60 years who received the Ad26.COV2.S COVID-19 vaccine or a placebo. This CDR3 is CASSQASTYGTQYF. The DNA for the CDR3 is TGTGCCAGCAGCCAAGCTAGCACCTATGGGACCCAGTACTTC. The full variable domain, in which reference TRBV14 and TRBJ2-5 provide the parts outside the CDR3, is EAGVTQFPSHSVIEKGQTVTLRCDPISGHDNLYWYRRVMGKEIKFLLHFVKESKQDESGMPNNRFLAERTGGTYSTLKVQPAELEDSGVYFCASSQASTYGTQYFGPGTRLLVL.